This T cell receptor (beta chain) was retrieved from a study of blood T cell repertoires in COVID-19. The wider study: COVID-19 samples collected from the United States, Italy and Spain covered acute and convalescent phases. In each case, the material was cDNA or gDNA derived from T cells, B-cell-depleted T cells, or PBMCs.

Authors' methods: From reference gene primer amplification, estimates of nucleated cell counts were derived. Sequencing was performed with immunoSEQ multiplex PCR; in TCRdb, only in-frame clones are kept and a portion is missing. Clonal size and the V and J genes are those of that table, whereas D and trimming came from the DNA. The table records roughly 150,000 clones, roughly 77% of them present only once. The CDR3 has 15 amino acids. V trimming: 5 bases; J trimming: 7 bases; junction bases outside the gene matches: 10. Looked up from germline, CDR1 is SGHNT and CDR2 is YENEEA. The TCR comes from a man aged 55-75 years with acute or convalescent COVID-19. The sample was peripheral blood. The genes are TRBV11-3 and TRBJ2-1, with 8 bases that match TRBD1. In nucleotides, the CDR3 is TGTGCCAGCAGCATCGGACAGGGATTAGGGAATGAGCAGTTCTTC. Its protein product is CASSIGQGLGNEQFF.